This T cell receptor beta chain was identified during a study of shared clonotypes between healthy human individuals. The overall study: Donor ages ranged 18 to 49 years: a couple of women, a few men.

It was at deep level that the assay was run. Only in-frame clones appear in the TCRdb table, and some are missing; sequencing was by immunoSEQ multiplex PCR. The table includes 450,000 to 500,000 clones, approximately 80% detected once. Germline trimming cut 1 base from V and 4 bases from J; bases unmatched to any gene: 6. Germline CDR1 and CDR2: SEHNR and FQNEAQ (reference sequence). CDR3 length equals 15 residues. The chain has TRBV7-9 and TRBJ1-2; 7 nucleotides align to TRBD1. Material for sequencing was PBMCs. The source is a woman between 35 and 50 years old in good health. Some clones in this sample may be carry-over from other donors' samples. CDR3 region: CASSLDNSGGYGYTF. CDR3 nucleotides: TGTGCCAGCAGCTTAGATAATTCAGGGGGCTATGGCTACACCTTC.